This T cell receptor beta chain derives from a study of T cell responses to AZD1222 COVID-19 vaccine. This clone was found once. Germline CDR1 reads SGHRS; CDR2 reads YFSETQ. J gave up 8 bases and V 1 base, and 8 bases lay outside the gene matches. The CDR3 totals 16 residues. TCRdb keeps only in-frame clones here, not all; method: immunoSEQ multiplex PCR. The sample yields roughly 270,000 clones, almost 95% seen once. The receptor was derived from an adult who received the AZD1222 COVID-19 vaccine. This chain joins TRBV5-1 and TRBJ2-1, with 11 bases that match TRBD2. The starting material was peripheral blood, obtained 28 days after the second AZD1222 dose. The CDR3 protein is CASSLPVAGGQDEQFF. The DNA for the CDR3 is TGCGCCAGCAGCTTGCCGGTAGCGGGGGGGCAGGATGAGCAGTTCTTC.